This T cell receptor beta chain originates from a study of cytotoxic CD8 clonotypes in ibrutinib-treated CLL. The planned depth of sequencing spanned 1 in 200,000 to 1 in 1 million T cells. TCRdb's copy holds only in-frame clones and misses some; the assay was immunoSEQ multiplex PCR. The sample consists of tens of thousands of clones, approximately 90% of them appearing once. CDR3 length: 14 residues. V was trimmed by 4 bases and J by 6 bases, leaving 12 bases between them. Germline-derived CDR1 and CDR2 are MNHEY and SMNVEV (reference sequence). The sample here was PBMCs, taken after 12 months of ibrutinib treatment. This clonotype was obtained from a human donor with chronic lymphocytic leukemia. The chain links TRBV27 to TRBJ2-2; D might be TRBD1 or TRBD2, each matching 5 bases. CDR3 in amino acids: CASSSGLDAGELFF. The CDR3 DNA follows: TGTGCCAGCAGTTCGGGGCTTGACGCCGGGGAGCTGTTTTTT.